This T cell receptor (beta chain) was captured in a study of blood T cell repertoires in COVID-19. Study-wide context: T cells, B-cell-depleted T cells, or PBMCs provided the cDNA or gDNA that served as material.

From germline, CDR1 is SGHTA and CDR2 FQGNSA. The CDR3 is 13 amino acids. V was cut by 2 bases and J by 4 bases, with 8 bases left in between. This table comes from immunoSEQ multiplex PCR, and its TCRdb copy is limited to in-frame clones, with some not included. The repertoire holds some 130,000 clones, approximately 79% seen once, with around 3.3% in the top ten. V is TRBV7-2 and J is TRBJ1-1; D not resolved. This clonotype was sampled from a man aged 55 to 69 with acute or convalescent COVID-19. What was sequenced was peripheral blood. This chain's CDR3 is CASSLQPGTEAFF. For the CDR3, the DNA is TGTGCCAGCAGCTTACAACCGGGCACTGAAGCTTTCTTT.